These 9 T cell receptor beta chains share one sample of origin, sequenced in a study of blood T cell repertoires in COVID-19. Clones were read by immunoSEQ multiplex PCR, and TCRdb kept only the in-frame ones, dropping some. Of approximately 80,000 clones listed, around 90% are singletons. The specimen sequenced was peripheral blood. These receptors came from a human donor in a cohort sampled during active COVID-19.

The chain carries TRBV4-2 and TRBJ2-3; TRBD2 aligns across 9 bases. CDR3 length: 17 residues. The V segment lost 4 bases and the J segment 8 bases; nucleotides outside the gene matches: 16. Germline CDR1 LGHNA, CDR2 YNFKEQ. DNA of the CDR3: TGTGCCAGCAGCCCCGAAGGAGCGGGAGGAACCCCCGGTACGCAGTATTTT. Translating it yields CASSPEGAGGTPGTQYF.

This rearrangement joins TRBV25-1 to TRBJ2-2, with 7 bases fitting TRBD2. Trimming at V came to 4 bases and at J to 5 bases, leaving 7 bases not matched to a gene. Germline-derived CDR1 and CDR2 are MGHDK and SYGVNS. The CDR3 is 15 residues long. The CDR3 coding sequence is TGTGCCAGCAGTGTAGGGACTACTCATACCGGGGAGCTGTTTTTT. Encoded protein: CASSVGTTHTGELFF.

This chain uses TRBV4-1 with TRBJ2-1; 10 bases agree with TRBD1. Per germline, CDR1 MGHRA and CDR2 YSYEKL. The trim removed 4 bases at V and 0 bases at J, leaving 3 bases unmatched. This CDR3 is built from 16 residues. Written as DNA, the CDR3 is TGCGCCAGCAGCCTCCGGGACAGGGGCTCCTACAATGAGCAGTTCTTC. Amino acids: CASSLRDRGSYNEQFF.

The chain uses TRBV13 and TRBJ1-1; 8 bases match TRBD1. Germline V CDR1 and CDR2: PRHDT, FYEKMQ (reference sequence). The CDR3 is 16 residues long. Losses at the gene ends were 5 bases for V and 0 bases for J; bases not matched to a gene: 8. CDR3 region: CASSLRTGSLNTEAFF. CDR3 bases: TGTGCCAGCAGCCTCCGGACAGGGAGTTTGAACACTGAAGCTTTCTTT.

J is TRBJ1-2 and V is TRBV14, with 9 bases identical to TRBD1. Trimming removed 4 bases from V and 4 bases from J; junction bases left unmatched: 1. The CDR3 is 13 amino acids. Per germline, CDR1 SGHDN and CDR2 FVKESK. Here the CDR3 reads CASSPGQGYGYTF. The CDR3 DNA follows: TGTGCCAGCAGCCCGGGACAGGGCTATGGCTACACCTTC.

This clone was recorded once. The chain joins TRBV11-3 to TRBJ2-2; 7 bases are shared with TRBD1. The CDR3 has 14 amino acids. The germline CDR1 and CDR2 sequences are SGHNT and YENEEA. Trimming cost V 5 bases and J 6 bases; bases outside gene matches: 6. The CDR3 sequence is CASSTRTGAGELFF. The CDR3 nucleotides read TGTGCCAGCAGCACCCGGACAGGCGCCGGGGAGCTGTTTTTT.

This chain uses TRBV28 with TRBJ1-2; a possible D gene is TRBD1 (6 bases). The CDR3 covers 14 residues. V was shortened by 8 bases and J by 5 bases, with 18 bases between the two germline ends. Germline lookup yields CDR1 MDHEN and CDR2 SYDVKM. CDR3 in DNA: TGTGCCAGCCTTTTAGGGTCAGGGGAATATGGCTACACCTTC. It translates to CASLLGSGEYGYTF.

This chain joins TRBV28 and TRBJ2-7, with D maybe TRBD2 (5 bases). CDR3 length equals 14 residues. The germline V and J ends were trimmed by 6 bases and 2 bases, with 14 bases remaining between them. The germline gives CDR1 MDHEN, CDR2 SYDVKM. The CDR3 DNA follows: TGTGCCAGCAGACCTCGGAGGCCCCCCTACGAGCAGTACTTC. This encodes CASRPRRPPYEQYF.

The chain couples TRBV6-5 to TRBJ1-1, with 9 positions matching TRBD1. Per germline, CDR1 MNHEY and CDR2 SVGAGI. This CDR3 contains 15 residues. The V segment lost 0 bases and the J segment 10 bases; nucleotides outside the gene matches: 9. The CDR3 bases are TGTGCCAGCAGTTACTCAGGGACAGGGTCAAGGGTAGCTTTCTTT. Translation gives CASSYSGTGSRVAFF.